This TCR beta chain was captured in a study of vaccination effects on CD4 cells after COVID-19. Trimming took 5 bases from V and 7 from J; bases not matched to a gene: 11. Germline V gene lookup returns CDR1 SGHRS and CDR2 YFSETQ. This CDR3 is 15 amino acids long. Clones were sequenced by immunoSEQ multiplex PCR, and TCRdb holds only the in-frame ones, with some missing. The table lists almost 70,000 clones, about 74% of them singletons, with around 1.5% in the top ten. Under the ViraFEST assay, PBMC were stimulated with viral peptide pools so that antigen-specific CD4+ T cells expanded. Sequencing was performed afterwards. Following 10 days of culture, CD4+ T cells were isolated. Either the mRNA-1273 or the BNT162b2 vaccine was given to participants as two doses. A density of approximately 2.2 million PBMC per well was used; these cells were cultured with around 11 IU/ml IL-2 and around 10 ug/ml peptides.

On this clone itself: What it binds is unknown.

Study conclusions and caveats: There was only 1 of 255 vaccine-induced clones in healthy vaccinees that cross-reacted with common cold coronaviruses.

The sequences come from CD4+ T cells from PBMCs cultured with HCoV-229E spike peptides, collected after COVID-19 vaccination. V and J are TRBV5-1 and TRBJ2-1, with 8 bases matching TRBD1. This TCR came from a human donor who received a COVID-19 vaccine. The CDR3 here is CASSFRTGSGNEQFF. DNA of the CDR3: TGCGCCAGCAGTTTTAGGACAGGGTCGGGTAATGAGCAGTTCTTC.